This entry lists 24 T cell receptor beta chains sequenced from one sample in a study of blood T cell repertoires in COVID-19. Using immunoSEQ multiplex PCR, the repertoire was profiled, and TCRdb retains in-frame clones only, with some absent. This table holds 150,000 to 200,000 clones, under 85% found once. Material for sequencing was peripheral blood. Source of these receptors: a man aged 65-85 years who had recovered from COVID-19.

The J gene is TRBJ2-1, the V gene TRBV14, with 10 positions matching TRBD2. Per the germline V gene, CDR1 is SGHDN and CDR2 is FVKESK. The length of the CDR3 is 18 residues. V lost 0 bases, J lost 4 bases, and 9 bases stayed unmatched. CDR3 sequence: CASSQDWSSGRDYNEQFF. The CDR3 bases are TGTGCCAGCAGCCAAGATTGGAGCAGCGGGAGGGATTACAATGAGCAGTTCTTC.

The chain couples TRBV4-2 to TRBJ2-1; 13 nucleotides match TRBD2. Germline V gene data show CDR1 as LGHNA and CDR2 as YNFKEQ. Trimming cost V 0 bases and J 7 bases; bases outside gene matches: 3. This CDR3 region has 16 residues. The CDR3 reads CASSQELAGGINEQFF. In nucleotides, the CDR3 is TGTGCCAGCAGCCAAGAACTAGCGGGAGGGATAAATGAGCAGTTCTTC.

The chain has TRBV5-4 and TRBJ2-1, with 7 bases aligning to TRBD1. The CDR3 extends over 14 amino acids. The V gene end was trimmed by 3 bases and the J gene end by 4 bases; junction bases not matched to a gene: 4. Germline V lookup: CDR1 SGHNT, CDR2 YYREEE (reference sequence). The CDR3 loop reads CASSSWTGYNEQFF. The DNA for the CDR3 is TGTGCCAGCAGCTCCTGGACAGGTTACAATGAGCAGTTCTTC.

This clone occurred once. V usage is TRBV18 and J usage is TRBJ2-2; 13 bases line up with TRBD2. The CDR3 is 19 residues long. The V gene's germline CDR1 is KGHSH and CDR2 LQKENI. J gave up 4 bases and V 3 bases, and 11 bases lay outside the gene matches. The CDR3 protein is CASSPTSGRSPEGTGELFF. CDR3 nucleotides: TGTGCCAGCTCACCGACTAGCGGGAGGAGCCCGGAGGGCACCGGGGAGCTGTTTTTT.

The rearrangement joins TRBV6-6 to TRBJ2-3; 13 nucleotides agree with TRBD2. Germline-derived CDR1 and CDR2 are MNHNY and SVGAGI (reference sequence). The CDR3 is 15 amino acids. V lost 4 bases and J lost 6; bases outside the gene matches: 4. CDR3 DNA sequence: TGTGCCAGCAGTTTAAGGACTAGCGGGAGTGATACGCAGTATTTT. It translates to CASSLRTSGSDTQYF.

V usage is TRBV28 and J usage is TRBJ2-7, with 9 bases identical to TRBD2. Germline V gives CDR1 MDHEN, CDR2 SYDVKM. The CDR3 sequence is 13 residues long. The ends lost 8 bases at V and 6 bases at J; junction bases unmatched: 8. Written as DNA, the CDR3 is TGTGCCAGCCTTAGCGGGAGAGTAGGCGAGCAGTACTTC. Translating gives CASLSGRVGEQYF.

J is TRBJ2-1 and V is TRBV5-4, with 10 positions matching TRBD2. J lost 7 bases, V lost 4 bases, and 14 bases had no gene match. The CDR3 loop spans 17 amino acids. The germline gives CDR1 SGHNT, CDR2 YYREEE (reference sequence). The chain's CDR3 is CASSLLGLAGEGNEQFF. The CDR3 coding sequence is TGTGCCAGCAGCCTTTTAGGCCTAGCGGGAGAGGGTAATGAGCAGTTCTTC.

This clone was counted a single time. J is TRBJ2-5 and V is TRBV12-5, with TRBD2 matching over 10 bases. Germline V lookup: CDR1 LGHNT, CDR2 FRNRAP. This CDR3 has 14 residues. V lost 6 bases to trimming and J lost 1 base; unmatched junction nucleotides: 2. The CDR3 nucleotides are TGTGCTAGTGGAATAGCGGGAGGCCAAGAGACCCAGTACTTC. Its protein product is CASGIAGGQETQYF.

V is TRBV6-2 or TRBV6-3 and J is TRBJ1-1, with D possibly TRBD1 on 5 matching bases. The CDR3 consists of 15 residues. Trimming shortened V by 0 bases and J by 1 base, and 9 bases separated the two germline ends. Per the germline V gene, CDR1 is MNHEY and CDR2 is SVGEGT. CDR3 in amino acids: CASSYSTDKNTEAFF. In DNA, the CDR3 is TGTGCCAGCAGTTACTCGACGGACAAGAACACTGAAGCTTTCTTT.

The chain has TRBV2 and TRBJ2-5; D might be TRBD2 (6 bases). V lost 10 bases, J lost 5 bases, and 11 bases lay in between. There are 11 residues in the CDR3. Germline-derived CDR1 and CDR2 are SNHLY and FYNNEI. For the CDR3, the DNA is TGTGCCACGAGAGGAGGGGAGACCCAGTACTTC. It yields the protein CATRGGETQYF.

The chain employs TRBV6-5 and TRBJ2-2; the D gene is possibly TRBD2 (5 bases). Trimming took off 6 bases at V and 2 bases at J, with 10 bases between the two ends. The CDR3 spans 14 residues. Per the germline V gene, CDR1 is MNHEY and CDR2 is SVGAGI. The CDR3 coding sequence is TGTGCCAGCAGGGACGGACTTAACACCGGGGAGCTGTTTTTT. Translated, it gives CASRDGLNTGELFF.

This chain uses TRBV5-1 with TRBJ2-5, with TRBD2 identical over 7 bases. Germline-derived CDR1 and CDR2 are SGHRS and YFSETQ. The V segment lost 0 bases and the J segment 5 bases; nucleotides outside the gene matches: 13. This CDR3 contains 17 residues. The CDR3 bases are TGCGCCAGCAGCTTGGGGGCTAGCGGTCGTGCGAAGGAGACCCAGTACTTC. This encodes CASSLGASGRAKETQYF.

The gene calls are TRBV6-2 or TRBV6-3 and TRBJ2-5; 8 bases map to TRBD1. Germline-derived CDR1 and CDR2 are MNHEY and SVGEGT. This CDR3 is 17 amino acids long. Germline trimming cut 2 bases from V and 5 bases from J; bases unmatched to any gene: 13. The CDR3 region is CASSYGLGAGGFETQYF. The CDR3 bases are TGTGCCAGCAGTTACGGTCTTGGGGCAGGGGGCTTTGAGACCCAGTACTTC.

This clone was seen many times. The chain has TRBV19 and TRBJ1-5; perhaps TRBD1 as D (5 bases). Per the germline V gene, CDR1 is LNHDA and CDR2 is SQIVND (reference sequence). The CDR3 has 16 amino acids. V was trimmed by 3 bases and J by 4 bases, leaving 16 bases between them. CDR3 amino acids: CASSIGFKDKNQPQHF. CDR3 nucleotide sequence: TGTGCCAGTAGTATCGGCTTTAAGGACAAGAATCAGCCCCAGCATTTT.

V is TRBV28 and J is TRBJ1-5; a weak D match, TRBD1 (6 bases). CDR3 length equals 16 residues. Trimming shortened V by 6 bases and J by 4 bases, and 19 bases separated the two germline ends. The germline gives CDR1 MDHEN, CDR2 SYDVKM. This CDR3 is CASSSLLSGENQPQHF. The CDR3 DNA follows: TGTGCCAGCAGCTCTCTTTTGTCAGGGGAAAATCAGCCCCAGCATTTT.

The chain links TRBV18 to TRBJ1-2, with a tentative D call TRBD1 (5 bases). This CDR3 is 13 amino acids long. CDR1 is KGHSH, CDR2 LQKENI, per germline. Trimming stripped 5 bases from V and 1 base from J, with 8 bases between. This chain's CDR3 is CASSDDSNYGYTF. The CDR3, as DNA: TGTGCCAGCTCAGATGACAGTAACTATGGCTACACCTTC.

This chain joins TRBV2 and TRBJ1-2; 7 bases map to TRBD1. V shed 3 bases, J shed 4 bases, and the junction held 8 bases outside the gene matches. The V gene's germline CDR1 is SNHLY and CDR2 FYNNEI. This CDR3 comprises 15 residues. The CDR3 nucleotides read TGTGCCAGCAGTGACCGGGACAGTGTGTTCTATGGCTACACCTTC. It is translated as CASSDRDSVFYGYTF.

The genes are TRBV7-9 and TRBJ1-5; no definite D call. From germline, CDR1 is SEHNR and CDR2 FQNEAQ (reference sequence). Deletions cut 0 bases from V and 3 bases from J, with 6 bases between. CDR3 length: 14 amino acids. The CDR3 coding sequence is TGTGCCAGCAGCTTAGCGTCGTACAATCAGCCCCAGCATTTT. This codes for CASSLASYNQPQHF.

CDR3 DNA: TGTGCCAGCAGCGGAGGAAACCGGTCTGGGAATGAAAAACTGTTTTTT. Protein sequence: CASSGGNRSGNEKLFF. J is TRBJ1-4 and V is TRBV9; D is uncertain. Germline V lookup: CDR1 SGDLS, CDR2 YYNGEE. CDR3 length equals 16 residues. Trimming took 3 bases from V and 5 from J, leaving 17 bases between them.

The CDR3 sequence: CASSLSGPSQDTQYF. As DNA, the CDR3 is TGCGCCAGCAGCTTGTCAGGGCCGAGCCAAGATACGCAGTATTTT. The genes are TRBV5-1 and TRBJ2-3, with D tentatively TRBD1 (5 bases). CDR1 and CDR2 (germline): SGHRS, YFSETQ. The CDR3 spans 15 residues. V lost 1 base and J 5 bases, leaving 14 bases between the germline ends.

The V and J genes are TRBV6-5 and TRBJ1-4, with D maybe TRBD1 (5 bases). This CDR3 has 13 residues. CDR1 and CDR2 from the germline V gene are MNHEY and SVGAGI. Trimming removed 6 bases at V and 8 bases at J, with 13 bases between. The CDR3 reads CASRDGGGEKLFF. The CDR3, as DNA: TGTGCCAGCAGAGACGGGGGTGGGGAAAAACTGTTTTTT.

J is TRBJ2-2 and V is TRBV5-1, with 12 bases that match TRBD1. The germline CDR1 and CDR2 sequences are SGHRS and YFSETQ. CDR3 length equals 15 residues. Losses at the gene ends were 4 bases for V and 7 bases for J; bases not matched to a gene: 5. CDR3 DNA sequence: TGCGCCAGCAGCCAGGGGACAGGGGGCTTCGGGGAGCTGTTTTTT. This encodes CASSQGTGGFGELFF. Supplemented by reference TRBV5-1 and TRBJ2-2, the full variable domain reads KAGVTQTPRYLIKTRGQQVTLSCSPISGHRSVSWYQQTPGQGLQFLFEYFSETQRNKGNFPGRFSGRQFSNSRSEMNVSTLELGDSALYLCASSQGTGGFGELFFGEGSRLTVL.

The chain is built from TRBV28 and TRBJ2-6; 7 bases line up with TRBD1. The germline V gene encodes CDR1 MDHEN and CDR2 SYDVKM. The CDR3 spans 18 residues. J gave up 0 bases and V 4 bases, and 9 bases lay outside the gene matches. CDR3 bases: TGTGCCAGCAGTTCCAGGACAGGCGCCTTCTCTGGGGCCAACGTCCTGACTTTC. It is translated as CASSSRTGAFSGANVLTF.

This rearrangement joins TRBV7-2 to TRBJ2-2; 9 nucleotides align to TRBD2. In germline, CDR1 is SGHTA, CDR2 FQGNSA. CDR3 length: 17 residues. V lost 1 base to trimming and J lost 13 bases; unmatched junction nucleotides: 16. The CDR3, as DNA: TGTGCCAGCAGCTTAGGACTAGCGGAGGGAGGGCGGCATTCGCTGTTTTTT. This encodes CASSLGLAEGGRHSLFF.